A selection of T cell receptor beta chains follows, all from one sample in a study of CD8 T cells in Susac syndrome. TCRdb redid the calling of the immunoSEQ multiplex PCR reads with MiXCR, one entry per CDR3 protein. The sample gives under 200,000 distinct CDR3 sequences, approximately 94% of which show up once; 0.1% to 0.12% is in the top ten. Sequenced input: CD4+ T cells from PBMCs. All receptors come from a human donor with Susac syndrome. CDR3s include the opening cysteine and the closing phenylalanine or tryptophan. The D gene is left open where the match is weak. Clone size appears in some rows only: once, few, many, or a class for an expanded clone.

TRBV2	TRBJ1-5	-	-	CASMRGGNQPQHF	TGTGCCAGCATGCGGGGCGGCAATCAGCCCCAGCATTTT
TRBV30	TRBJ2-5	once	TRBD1	CAWNPGRTGGLETQYF	TGTGCCTGGAATCCGGGGAGGACAGGGGGACTAGAGACCCAGTACTTC
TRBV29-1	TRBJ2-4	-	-	CSVGASAAKNIQYF	TGCAGCGTGGGGGCCAGCGCGGCCAAAAACATTCAGTACTTC
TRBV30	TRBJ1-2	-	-	CAWSPTPLYGYTF	TGTGCCTGGAGTCCTACACCGCTTTATGGCTACACCTTC
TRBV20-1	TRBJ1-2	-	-	CSARALYGYTF	TGCAGTGCTAGGGCCCTCTATGGCTACACCTTC
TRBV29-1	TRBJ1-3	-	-	CSVETHSGNTIYF	TGCAGCGTTGAAACGCACTCTGGAAACACCATATATTTT
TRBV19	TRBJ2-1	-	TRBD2	CASRDYPIDNEQFF	TGTGCCAGTCGGGACTATCCCATCGACAATGAGCAGTTCTTC
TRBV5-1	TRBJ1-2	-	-	CASSLGPGVGYGYTF	TGCGCCAGCAGCTTGGGGCCCGGGGTGGGCTATGGCTACACCTTC
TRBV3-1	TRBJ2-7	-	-	CASSQYDLGYEQYF	TGTGCCAGCAGCCAATACGACCTGGGCTACGAGCAGTACTTC
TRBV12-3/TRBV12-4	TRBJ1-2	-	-	CASSSYVEANYGYTF	TGTGCCAGCAGTTCGTACGTCGAAGCTAACTATGGCTACACCTTC
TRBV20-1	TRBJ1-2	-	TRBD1	CSASDRDNYGYTF	TGCAGTGCTTCCGACAGGGATAACTATGGCTACACCTTC
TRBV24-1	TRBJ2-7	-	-	CATSDGGTGGYEQYF	TGTGCCACCAGTGACGGGGGGACAGGAGGCTACGAGCAGTACTTC
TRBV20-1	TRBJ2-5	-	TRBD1	CSSFPPVTGGETQYF	TGCAGTTCATTTCCCCCCGTGACAGGGGGGGAGACCCAGTACTTC
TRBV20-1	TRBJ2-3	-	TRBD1	CSAGQGASTDTQYF	TGCAGTGCGGGACAGGGGGCCAGCACAGATACGCAGTATTTT
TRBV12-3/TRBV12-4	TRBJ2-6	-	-	CASSSGASGANVLTF	TGTGCCAGCAGTTCGGGTGCTTCTGGGGCCAACGTCCTGACTTTC
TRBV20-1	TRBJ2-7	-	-	CSARGGHEQYF	TGCAGTGCTAGGGGAGGCCACGAGCAGTACTTC
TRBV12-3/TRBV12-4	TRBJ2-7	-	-	CASSFRNEQYF	TGTGCCAGCAGTTTTCGGAACGAGCAGTACTTC
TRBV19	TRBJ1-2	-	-	CASTKGPGWDYGYTF	TGTGCCAGTACCAAAGGCCCGGGATGGGACTATGGCTACACCTTC
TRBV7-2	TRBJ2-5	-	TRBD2	CASSRSSGLVETQYF	TGTGCCAGCAGCCGTTCTAGCGGGCTAGTGGAGACCCAGTACTTC
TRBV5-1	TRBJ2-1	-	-	CASSLDVTGDEQFF	TGCGCCAGCAGCCTGGACGTCACCGGGGATGAGCAGTTCTTC
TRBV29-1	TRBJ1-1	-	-	CSVEDQWLLHTEAFF	TGCAGCGTTGAAGATCAATGGTTACTGCACACTGAAGCTTTCTTT
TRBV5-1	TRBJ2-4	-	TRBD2	CASSSGLASIQYF	TGCGCCAGCAGCTCCGGACTAGCGAGCATTCAGTACTTC
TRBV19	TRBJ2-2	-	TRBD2	CASTPAGTFPGELFF	TGTGCCAGTACCCCAGCGGGGACCTTTCCCGGGGAGCTGTTTTTT
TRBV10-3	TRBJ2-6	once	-	CAISPGTGSSGANVLTF	TGTGCCATCAGCCCCGGGACGGGGAGCTCTGGGGCCAACGTCCTGACTTTC
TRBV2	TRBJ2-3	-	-	CASNRQSPADTQYF	TGTGCCAGCAACAGACAATCCCCGGCAGATACGCAGTATTTT